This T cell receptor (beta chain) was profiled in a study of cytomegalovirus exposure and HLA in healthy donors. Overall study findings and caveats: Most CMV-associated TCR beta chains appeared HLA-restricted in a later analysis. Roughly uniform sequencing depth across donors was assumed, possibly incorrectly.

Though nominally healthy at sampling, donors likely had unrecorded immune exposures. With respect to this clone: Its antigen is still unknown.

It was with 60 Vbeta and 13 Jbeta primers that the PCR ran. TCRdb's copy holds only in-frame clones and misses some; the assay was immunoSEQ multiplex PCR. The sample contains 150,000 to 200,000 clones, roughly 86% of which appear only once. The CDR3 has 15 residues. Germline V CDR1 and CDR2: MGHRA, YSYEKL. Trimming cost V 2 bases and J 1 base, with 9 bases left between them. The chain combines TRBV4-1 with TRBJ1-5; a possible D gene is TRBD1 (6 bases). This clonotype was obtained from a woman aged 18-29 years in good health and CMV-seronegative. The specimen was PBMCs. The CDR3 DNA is TGCGCCAGCAGCCAACCCGACAGGAGCAATCAGCCCCAGCATTTT. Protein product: CASSQPDRSNQPQHF.